Reported below is one TCR beta chain. From germline, CDR1 is LNHNV and CDR2 YYDKDF (reference sequence). The CDR3 has 14 amino acids. V was clipped by 4 bases and J by 0 bases, with 7 bases between them. Starting from around 500 ng of total RNA, TCR libraries were made with linear amplification. TCRdb re-called the reads with MiXCR, one entry per CDR3 protein. The table has roughly 200,000 distinct CDR3 sequences, over 60% seen once; the top ten hold about 2.4%. The data are from a study of healthy donors' naive CD4 and CD8 T cells. The specimen was naive CD4+ and CD8+ T cells sorted from blood, pooled from several donors. This chain links TRBV15 with TRBJ1-5; D remains unclear. The TCR comes from a pool of human donors in good health; the sample pools cells from several healthy donors. CDR3 region: CATSKPASNQPQHF. The DNA for the CDR3 is TGTGCCACCAGCAAACCCGCTAGCAATCAGCCCCAGCATTTT. The full variable domain, its missing parts supplied by reference TRBV15 and TRBJ1-5, is DAMVIQNPRYQVTQFGKPVTLSCSQTLNHNVMYWYQQKSSQAPKLLFHYYDKDFNNEADTPDNFQSRRPNTSFCFLDIRSPGLGDTAMYLCATSKPASNQPQHFGDGTRLSIL.